Below, one T cell receptor (beta chain) is given with its context. This sample stems from a study of blood T cell repertoires in COVID-19. Study information: T cells, B-cell-depleted T cells, or PBMCs supplied cDNA or gDNA.

This CDR3 has 14 amino acids. Per the germline V gene, CDR1 is SGHTA and CDR2 is FQGNSA. Trimming cost V 3 bases and J 5 bases; bases outside gene matches: 6. Original processing notes: The authors estimated nucleated cell counts from reference gene primer amplification. Clones were read by immunoSEQ multiplex PCR, and TCRdb kept only the in-frame ones, dropping some. V, J and clone size are those of that table, while D and trimming were read from the DNA. The data hold 210,000 or so clones, with roughly four fifths observed a single time. The rearrangement links TRBV7-2 to TRBJ1-1, with 7 bases lining up with TRBD1. The sequence derives from a woman in her 50s with active or convalescent COVID-19. Sample: peripheral blood. In nucleotides, the CDR3 is TGTGCCAGCAGCTTTCAGGGGGTTTCGACTGAAGCTTTCTTT. Its protein product is CASSFQGVSTEAFF. The full variable domain, its missing parts supplied by reference TRBV7-2 and TRBJ1-1, is GAGVSQSPSNKVTEKGKDVELRCDPISGHTALYWYRQSLGQGLEFLIYFQGNSAPDKSGLPSDRFSAERTGGSVSTLTIQRTQQEDSAVYLCASSFQGVSTEAFFGQGTRLTVV.